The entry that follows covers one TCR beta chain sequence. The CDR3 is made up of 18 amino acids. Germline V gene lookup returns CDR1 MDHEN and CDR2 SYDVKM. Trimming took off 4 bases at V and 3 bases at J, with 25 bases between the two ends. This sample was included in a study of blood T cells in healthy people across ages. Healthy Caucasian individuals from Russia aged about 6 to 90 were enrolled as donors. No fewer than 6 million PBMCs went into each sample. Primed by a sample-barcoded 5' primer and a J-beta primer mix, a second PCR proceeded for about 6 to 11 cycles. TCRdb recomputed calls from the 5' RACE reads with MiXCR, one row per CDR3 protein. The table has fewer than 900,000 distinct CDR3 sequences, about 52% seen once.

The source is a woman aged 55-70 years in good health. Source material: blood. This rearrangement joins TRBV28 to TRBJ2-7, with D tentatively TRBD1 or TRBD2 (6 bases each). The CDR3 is CASSYSPHTAGQLYEQYF. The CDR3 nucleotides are TGTGCCAGCAGTTATTCGCCCCATACGGCGGGACAACTCTACGAGCAGTACTTC.